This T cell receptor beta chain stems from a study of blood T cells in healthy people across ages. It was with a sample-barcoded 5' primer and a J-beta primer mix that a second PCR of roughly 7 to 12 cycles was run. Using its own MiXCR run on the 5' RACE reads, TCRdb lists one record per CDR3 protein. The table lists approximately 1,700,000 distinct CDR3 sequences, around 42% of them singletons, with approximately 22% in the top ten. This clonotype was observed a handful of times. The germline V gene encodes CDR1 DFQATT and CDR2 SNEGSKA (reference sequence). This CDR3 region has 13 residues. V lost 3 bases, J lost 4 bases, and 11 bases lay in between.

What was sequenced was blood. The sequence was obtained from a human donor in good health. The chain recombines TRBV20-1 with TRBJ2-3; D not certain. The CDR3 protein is CSARPLGADTQYF. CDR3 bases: TGCAGTGCTAGGCCCCTAGGAGCAGATACGCAGTATTTT.